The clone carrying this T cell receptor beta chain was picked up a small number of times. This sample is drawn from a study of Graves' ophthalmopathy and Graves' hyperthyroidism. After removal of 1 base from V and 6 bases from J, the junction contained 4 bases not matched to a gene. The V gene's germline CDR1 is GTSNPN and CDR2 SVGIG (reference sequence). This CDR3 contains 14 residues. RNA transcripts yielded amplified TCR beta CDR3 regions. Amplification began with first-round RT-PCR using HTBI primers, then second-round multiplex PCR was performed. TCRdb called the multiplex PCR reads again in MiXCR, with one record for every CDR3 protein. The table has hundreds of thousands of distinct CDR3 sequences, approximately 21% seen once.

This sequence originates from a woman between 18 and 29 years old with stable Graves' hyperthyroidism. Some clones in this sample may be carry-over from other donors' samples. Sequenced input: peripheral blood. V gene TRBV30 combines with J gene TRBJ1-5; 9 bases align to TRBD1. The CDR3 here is CAWSGDRDIQPQHF. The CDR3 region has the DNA TGTGCCTGGAGTGGGGACAGGGATATTCAGCCCCAGCATTTT. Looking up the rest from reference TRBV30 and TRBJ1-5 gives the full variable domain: SQTIHQWPATLVQPVGSPLSLECTVEGTSNPNLYWYRQAAGRGLQLLFYSVGIGQISSEVPQNLSASRPQDRQFILSSKKLLLSDSGFYLCAWSGDRDIQPQHFGDGTRLSIL.